The next 21 T cell receptor beta chains were all read from a single sample in a study of blood T cells in healthy people across ages. Primers used in a second PCR of roughly 7 to 12 cycles were a sample-barcoded 5' primer and a J-beta primer mix. In TCRdb, the 5' RACE reads were re-called with MiXCR into one record per CDR3 protein. The data hold 800,000 to 950,000 distinct CDR3 sequences, with 40% to 60% observed a single time. The sample consisted of blood. Receptors were obtained from a man younger than 45 in good health.

The chain combines TRBV10-3 with TRBJ2-1; possible D gene TRBD1, 6 bases. The CDR3 has 12 amino acids. Germline assignment: CDR1 ENHRY and CDR2 SYGVKD. With 6 bases removed from V and 4 bases from J, the gap between germline ends came to 7 bases. This CDR3 reads CAISQGYNEQFF. For the CDR3, the DNA is TGTGCCATCAGCCAGGGGTACAATGAGCAGTTCTTC.

The V gene is TRBV7-6, the J gene TRBJ2-5, with D uncertain. CDR1 and CDR2 (germline): SGHVS, FNYEAQ. The CDR3 is 12 amino acids. Trimming cost V 6 bases and J 0 bases, with 5 bases left between them. CDR3 residues: CASSHNQETQYF. The DNA for the CDR3 is TGTGCCAGCAGTCATAACCAAGAGACCCAGTACTTC.

This chain joins TRBV6-1 and TRBJ2-2, with D hard to call. The CDR3 spans 14 residues. Trimming left V 0 bases short and J 6 bases short, with 8 bases between. Germline V gene lookup returns CDR1 MNHNS and CDR2 SASEGT. The DNA of the CDR3 is TGTGCCAGCAGTGAAGCGTGGGTGGCCGGGGAGCTGTTTTTT. This gives the protein CASSEAWVAGELFF.

The chain carries TRBV6-6 and TRBJ2-1; 7 bases agree with TRBD2. V trimming: 7 bases; J trimming: 1 base; junction bases outside the gene matches: 10. This CDR3 has 16 residues. Germline V gene sequence: CDR1 MNHNY, CDR2 SVGAGI (reference sequence). Here the CDR3 DNA reads TGTGCCAGCACCGAAATCCTAGCGGTTTCCTACAATGAGCAGTTCTTC. Residues: CASTEILAVSYNEQFF.

The J gene is TRBJ2-5, the V gene TRBV5-5, with a tentative D call TRBD1 (5 bases). Germline V CDR1 and CDR2: SGHKS, YYEKEE (reference sequence). V dropped 1 base and J dropped 4 bases, with 8 bases sitting between them. CDR3 length equals 13 residues. CDR3 region: CASSLQGPETQYF. The CDR3 DNA sequence: TGTGCCAGCAGCTTGCAGGGTCCAGAGACCCAGTACTTC.

V usage is TRBV5-1 and J usage is TRBJ2-6, with D perhaps TRBD2 (6 bases). This CDR3 spans 16 amino acids. Trimming removed 3 bases from V and 3 bases from J, with 13 bases in between. CDR1 and CDR2 from the germline V gene are SGHRS and YFSETQ. CDR3 residues: CASSSERAGGANVLTF. CDR3 in DNA: TGCGCCAGCAGCTCGGAGCGAGCGGGTGGGGCCAACGTCCTGACTTTC.

This clonotype appeared a few times. V gene TRBV14 combines with J gene TRBJ2-1, with 9 bases that match TRBD2. The V and J ends lost 1 base and 4 bases, in that order; junction bases with no gene match: 8. CDR3 length: 17 residues. Germline CDR1 SGHDN, CDR2 FVKESK. This CDR3 reads CASSQVSLAGLYNEQFF. Here the CDR3 DNA reads TGTGCCAGCAGCCAAGTCTCCCTAGCGGGGTTATACAATGAGCAGTTCTTC. Full variable domain (remainder filled in from reference TRBV14 and TRBJ2-1): EAGVTQFPSHSVIEKGQTVTLRCDPISGHDNLYWYRRVMGKEIKFLLHFVKESKQDESGMPNNRFLAERTGGTYSTLKVQPAELEDSGVYFCASSQVSLAGLYNEQFFGPGTRLTVL.

Comment on this clonotype: The junction departs from germline at one end; a sequencing error may be responsible. The chain couples TRBV7-2 to TRBJ2-1; TRBD1 agrees at 9 bases. The germline CDR1 and CDR2 sequences are SGHTA and FQGNSA. The CDR3 is made up of 12 amino acids. The CDR3 region has the DNA TGTGCCAGCAGCTACCGGACAGGGGAGCCGTTCTTC. Its translation is CASSYRTGEPFF.

The chain couples TRBV20-1 to TRBJ2-4; a possible D gene is TRBD1 (5 bases). The closer fit of TRBJ2-5 to the DNA end suggests the J call may be wrong. This CDR3 is 15 amino acids long. Germline V CDR1 and CDR2: DFQATT, SNEGSKA (reference sequence). CDR3 in amino acids: CSAVAVGVTIETQYF. The CDR3 region has the DNA TGCAGTGCCGTGGCGGTAGGGGTAACAATAGAGACCCAGTACTTC.

V and J are TRBV6-5 and TRBJ2-5; a possible D gene is TRBD1 (6 bases). The CDR3 has 12 amino acids. Germline V lookup: CDR1 MNHEY, CDR2 SVGAGI. The germline V and J ends were trimmed by 11 bases and 4 bases, with 14 bases remaining between them. The CDR3 loop reads CAVNRDGETQYF. The CDR3 bases are TGTGCCGTCAACAGGGATGGAGAGACCCAGTACTTC.

The rearrangement links TRBV7-6 to TRBJ1-1; D is undetermined. Germline values: CDR1 SGHVS, CDR2 FNYEAQ. V was cut by 3 bases and J by 2 bases, with 7 bases left in between. There are 13 residues in the CDR3. The CDR3 sequence: CASSLWGNTEAFF. The CDR3 nucleotides read TGTGCCAGCAGCTTGTGGGGTAACACTGAAGCTTTCTTT.

The CDR3 DNA is TGTGCCAGCAGTTTCTTAAAAGGGGCCCGGCAGTATTTT. Its translation is CASSFLKGARQYF. This chain uses TRBV28 with TRBJ2-3; perhaps TRBD1 as D (5 bases). Germline CDR1 is MDHEN and CDR2 is SYDVKM. This CDR3 is built from 13 residues. V lost 3 bases and J lost 11, with 15 bases in between. The entire variable domain, with the rest obtained from reference TRBV28 and TRBJ2-3, is as follows: DVKVTQSSRYLVKRTGEKVFLECVQDMDHENMFWYRQDPGLGLRLIYFSYDVKMKEKGDIPEGYSVSREKKERFSLILESASTNQTSMYLCASSFLKGARQYFGPGTRLTVL.

The sample holds a few counts of this clonotype. The chain combines TRBV12-3 or TRBV12-4 with TRBJ2-5, with a weak D call TRBD1 (6 bases). The V and J ends lost 1 base and 3 bases respectively, with 9 bases between them. This CDR3 comprises 14 residues. The CDR3 loop is CASSLGPGEETQYF. Written as DNA, the CDR3 is TGTGCCAGCAGTTTAGGTCCAGGGGAAGAGACCCAGTACTTC.

This clonotype turned up a few times. The rearrangement joins TRBV6-1 to TRBJ2-7; maybe TRBD2 (5 bases). Germline CDR1 reads MNHNS; CDR2 reads SASEGT. The V end was cut by 2 bases, the J end by 2 bases, with 13 bases between. The CDR3 length is 15 residues. CDR3 loop: CASSERRRRPYEQYF. Written as DNA, the CDR3 is TGTGCCAGCAGTGAAAGGAGGAGACGCCCCTACGAGCAGTACTTC.

This clonotype was seen more than once but under ten times. The chain combines TRBV12-3 or TRBV12-4 with TRBJ2-1; D may be TRBD2 (6 bases). CDR3 size: 18 residues. The ends were cut back, 2 bases at V and 6 bases at J, with 23 bases in the middle. The CDR3 loop reads CASSLISASGGVGNEQFF. The DNA for the CDR3 is TGTGCCAGCAGTTTAATTTCGGCCTCCGGGGGTGTCGGCAATGAGCAGTTCTTC.

The chain links TRBV6-2 or TRBV6-3 to TRBJ2-4; D uncertain. Deletions cut 2 bases from V and 0 bases from J, with 8 bases between. CDR1 is MNHEY and CDR2 is SVGEGT in the germline V gene. The length of the CDR3 is 15 residues. CDR3 DNA sequence: TGTGCCAGCAGTTACGCCAGTCTAGCCAAAAACATTCAGTACTTC. Translated, it gives CASSYASLAKNIQYF.

The rearrangement links TRBV6-2 or TRBV6-3 to TRBJ2-7; 8 bases match TRBD2. The J call may be in error: the DNA end matches TRBJ2-5 better. CDR1 is MNHEY and CDR2 is SVGEGT in the germline V gene. This CDR3 is built from 12 residues. For the CDR3, the DNA is TGTGCCAGCAAAGGACTAGCCCAGACCCAGTACTTC. This sequence encodes CASKGLAQTQYF.

This clonotype was counted between two and nine times. V is TRBV14 and J is TRBJ2-1, with TRBD2 matching over 10 bases. After removal of 2 bases from V and 4 bases from J, the junction contained 8 bases not matched to a gene. This CDR3 has 17 amino acids. Germline V CDR1 and CDR2: SGHDN, FVKESK. Written as DNA, the CDR3 is TGTGCCAGCAGCCAACAAAGCGGGGGGGCCCTGTACAATGAGCAGTTCTTC. Translating it yields CASSQQSGGALYNEQFF.

This rearrangement joins TRBV6-4 to TRBJ1-1; D is undetermined. The ends were cut back, 0 bases at V and 2 bases at J, with 10 bases in the middle. The CDR3 is 15 residues long. Germline V gene sequence: CDR1 MRHNA, CDR2 SNTAGT. In nucleotides, the CDR3 is TGTGCCAGCAGTGACTCGTCGGATGGAAACACTGAAGCTTTCTTT. Amino acids: CASSDSSDGNTEAFF.

The chain carries TRBV10-3 and TRBJ2-1, with 9 bases lining up with TRBD2. CDR1 and CDR2 (germline): ENHRY, SYGVKD. The CDR3 length is 13 residues. V lost 4 bases and J lost 9; bases outside the gene matches: 4. In nucleotides, the CDR3 is TGTGCCATCAGTGGGACTAGCGAGTCTGAGCAGTTCTTC. It encodes CAISGTSESEQFF.

In this sample, this clonotype turned up once. The V call is TRBV20-1, the J call TRBJ2-3; TRBD1 is a possible D gene (6 bases). Germline V gene sequence: CDR1 DFQATT, CDR2 SNEGSKA (reference sequence). The CDR3 is 16 amino acids. The V end lost 0 bases, the J end lost 1 base, and 14 bases lay between the germline ends. The CDR3 spells CSARDVRGWGTDTQYF. The CDR3 DNA sequence: TGCAGTGCTAGAGATGTCAGGGGATGGGGCACAGATACGCAGTATTTT.